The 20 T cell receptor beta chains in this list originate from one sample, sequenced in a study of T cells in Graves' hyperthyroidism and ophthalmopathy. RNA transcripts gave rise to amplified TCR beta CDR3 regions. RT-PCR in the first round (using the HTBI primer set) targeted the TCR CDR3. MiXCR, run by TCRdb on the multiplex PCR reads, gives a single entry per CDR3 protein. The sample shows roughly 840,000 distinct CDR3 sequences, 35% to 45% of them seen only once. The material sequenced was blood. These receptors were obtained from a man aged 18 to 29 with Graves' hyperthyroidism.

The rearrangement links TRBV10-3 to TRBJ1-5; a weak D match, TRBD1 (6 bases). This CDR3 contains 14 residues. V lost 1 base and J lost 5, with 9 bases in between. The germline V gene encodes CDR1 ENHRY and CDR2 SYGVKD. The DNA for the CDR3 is TGTGCCATCAGTGAGTACAGGGTCGATCAGCCCCAGCATTTT. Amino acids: CAISEYRVDQPQHF.

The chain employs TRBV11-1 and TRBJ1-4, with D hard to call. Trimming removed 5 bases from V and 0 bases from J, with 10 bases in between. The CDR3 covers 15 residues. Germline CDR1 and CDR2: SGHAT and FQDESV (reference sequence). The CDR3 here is CASSQGRATNEKLFF. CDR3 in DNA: TGTGCCAGCAGCCAAGGACGGGCAACTAATGAAAAACTGTTTTTT. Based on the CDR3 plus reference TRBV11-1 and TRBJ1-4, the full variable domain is EAEVAQSPRYKITEKSQAVAFWCDPISGHATLYWYRQILGQGPELLVQFQDESVVDDSQLPKDRFSAERLKGVDSTLKIQPAELGDSAMYLCASSQGRATNEKLFFGSGTQLSVL.

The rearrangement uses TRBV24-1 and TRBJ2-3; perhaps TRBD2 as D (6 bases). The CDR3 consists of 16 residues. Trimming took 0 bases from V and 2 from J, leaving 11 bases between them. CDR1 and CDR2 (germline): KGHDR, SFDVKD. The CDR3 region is CATSDLRGSATDTQYF. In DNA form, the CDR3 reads TGTGCCACCAGTGATTTGCGGGGGTCTGCCACAGATACGCAGTATTTT.

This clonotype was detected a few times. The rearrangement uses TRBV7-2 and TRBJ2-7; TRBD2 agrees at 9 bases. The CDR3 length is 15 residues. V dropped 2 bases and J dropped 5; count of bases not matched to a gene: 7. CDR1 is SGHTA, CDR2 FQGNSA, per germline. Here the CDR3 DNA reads TGTGCCAGCAGCTTATTAGCGGGAGTTGTCGACGAGCAGTACTTC. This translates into CASSLLAGVVDEQYF.

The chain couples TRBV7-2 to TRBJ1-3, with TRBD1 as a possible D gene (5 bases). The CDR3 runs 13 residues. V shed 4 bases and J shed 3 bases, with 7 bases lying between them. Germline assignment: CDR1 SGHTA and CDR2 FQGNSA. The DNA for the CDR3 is TGTGCCAGCAGCTCCCAGGGTGGAAACACCATATATTTT. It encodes CASSSQGGNTIYF.

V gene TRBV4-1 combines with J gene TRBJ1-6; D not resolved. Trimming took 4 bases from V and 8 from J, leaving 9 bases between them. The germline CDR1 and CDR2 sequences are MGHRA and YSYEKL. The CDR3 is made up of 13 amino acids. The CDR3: CASSPVIDSPLHF. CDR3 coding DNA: TGCGCCAGCAGCCCCGTGATTGATTCACCCCTCCACTTT.

The CDR3 nucleotides are TGTGCCAGCAGTCAGGAGGACTTCTCCTACGAGCAGTACTTC. Residues: CASSQEDFSYEQYF. V and J are TRBV6-1 and TRBJ2-7; D might be TRBD2 (5 bases). The CDR3 consists of 14 residues. V was shortened by 5 bases and J by 0 bases, with 11 bases between the two germline ends. Germline-derived CDR1 and CDR2 are MNHNS and SASEGT.

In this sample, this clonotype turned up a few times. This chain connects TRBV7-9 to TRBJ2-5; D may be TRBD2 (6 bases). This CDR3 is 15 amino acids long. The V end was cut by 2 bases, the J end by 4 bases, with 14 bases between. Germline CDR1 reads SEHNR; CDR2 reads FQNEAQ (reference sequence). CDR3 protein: CASSLMGGGRETQYF. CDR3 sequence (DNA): TGTGCCAGCAGCTTAATGGGCGGAGGGCGAGAGACCCAGTACTTC.

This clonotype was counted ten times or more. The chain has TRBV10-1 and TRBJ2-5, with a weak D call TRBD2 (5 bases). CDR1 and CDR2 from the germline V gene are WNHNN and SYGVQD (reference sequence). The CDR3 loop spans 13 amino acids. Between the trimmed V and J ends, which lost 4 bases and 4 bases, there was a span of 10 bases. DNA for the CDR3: TGCGCCAGCAGTGCGACTATTCGAGAGACCCAGTACTTC. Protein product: CASSATIRETQYF.

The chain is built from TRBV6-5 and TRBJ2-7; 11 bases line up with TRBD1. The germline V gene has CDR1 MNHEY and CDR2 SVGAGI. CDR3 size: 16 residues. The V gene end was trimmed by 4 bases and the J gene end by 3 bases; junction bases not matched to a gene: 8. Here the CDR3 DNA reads TGTGCCAGCAGTTCCACTGGGACAGGGGGGCTCTACGAGCAGTACTTC. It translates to CASSSTGTGGLYEQYF.

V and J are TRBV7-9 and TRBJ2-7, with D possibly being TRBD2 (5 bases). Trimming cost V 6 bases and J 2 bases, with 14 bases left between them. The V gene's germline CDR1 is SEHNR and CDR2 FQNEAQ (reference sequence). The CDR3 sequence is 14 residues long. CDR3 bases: TGTGCCAGCAGTCCCTATAAGACTACCTACGAGCAGTACTTC. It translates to CASSPYKTTYEQYF.

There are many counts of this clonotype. The CDR3 loop is CASSEASNSPLHF. DNA for the CDR3: TGTGCCAGCAGTGAGGCCAGCAACTCACCCCTCCACTTT. The rearrangement links TRBV6-1 to TRBJ1-6; D unclear. Looked up from germline, CDR1 is MNHNS and CDR2 is SASEGT. The V end was cut by 3 bases, the J end by 10 bases, with 10 bases between. The CDR3 is 13 amino acids.

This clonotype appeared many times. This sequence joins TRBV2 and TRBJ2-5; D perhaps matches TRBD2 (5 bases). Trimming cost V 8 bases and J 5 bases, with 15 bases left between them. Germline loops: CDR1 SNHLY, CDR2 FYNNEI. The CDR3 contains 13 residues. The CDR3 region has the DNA TGTGCCAGCGGGGAATTGAAGCGGGAGACCCAGTACTTC. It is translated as CASGELKRETQYF.

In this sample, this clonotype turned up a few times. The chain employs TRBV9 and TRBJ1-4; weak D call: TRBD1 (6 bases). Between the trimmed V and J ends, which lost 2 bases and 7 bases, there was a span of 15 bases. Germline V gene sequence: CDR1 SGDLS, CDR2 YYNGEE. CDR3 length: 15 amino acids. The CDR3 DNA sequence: TGTGCCAGCAGCGTTTCCGCCAAGGGGGGTGAAAAACTGTTTTTT. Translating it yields CASSVSAKGGEKLFF.

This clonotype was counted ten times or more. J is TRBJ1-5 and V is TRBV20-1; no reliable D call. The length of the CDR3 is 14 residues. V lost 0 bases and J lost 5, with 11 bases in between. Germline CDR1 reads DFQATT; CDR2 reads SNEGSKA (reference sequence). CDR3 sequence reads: CSARDGRVHQPQHF. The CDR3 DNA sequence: TGCAGTGCTAGAGATGGAAGGGTTCATCAGCCCCAGCATTTT.

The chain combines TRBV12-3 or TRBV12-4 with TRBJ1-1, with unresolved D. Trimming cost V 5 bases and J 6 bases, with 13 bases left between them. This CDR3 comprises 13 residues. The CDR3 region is CASSPPGTPEAFF. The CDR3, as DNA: TGTGCCAGCAGTCCACCGGGCACTCCTGAAGCTTTCTTT.

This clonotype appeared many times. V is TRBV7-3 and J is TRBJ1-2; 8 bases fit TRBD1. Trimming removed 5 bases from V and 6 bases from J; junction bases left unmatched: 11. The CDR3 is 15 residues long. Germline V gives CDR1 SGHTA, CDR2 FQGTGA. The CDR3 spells CASSPSPTGADGYTF. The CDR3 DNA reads TGTGCCAGCAGCCCCTCTCCGACAGGGGCGGATGGCTACACCTTC.

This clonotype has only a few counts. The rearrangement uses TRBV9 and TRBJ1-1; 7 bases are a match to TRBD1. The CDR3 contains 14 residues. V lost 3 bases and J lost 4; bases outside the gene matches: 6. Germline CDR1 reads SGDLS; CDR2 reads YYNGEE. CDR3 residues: CASSADRAGTEAFF. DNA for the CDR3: TGTGCCAGCAGCGCCGACAGGGCGGGCACTGAAGCTTTCTTT.

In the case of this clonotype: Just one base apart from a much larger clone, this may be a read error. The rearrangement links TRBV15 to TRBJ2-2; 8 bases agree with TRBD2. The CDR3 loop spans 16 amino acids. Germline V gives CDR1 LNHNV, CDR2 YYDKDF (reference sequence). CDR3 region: CATSGGVAGNTGELLF. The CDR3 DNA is TGTGCCACCAGCGGGGGTGTAGCGGGGAACACCGGGGAGCTGCTTTTT.

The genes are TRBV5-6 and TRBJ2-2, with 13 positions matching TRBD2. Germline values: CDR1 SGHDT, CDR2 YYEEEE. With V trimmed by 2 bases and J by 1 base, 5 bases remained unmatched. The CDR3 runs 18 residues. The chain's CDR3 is CASSLLRLAGGNTGELFF. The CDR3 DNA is TGTGCCAGCAGCTTACTTCGACTAGCGGGAGGGAACACCGGGGAGCTGTTTTTT.